Presented here are 32 T cell receptor beta chains from one specimen sequenced in a study of early T cells in non-severe SARS-CoV-2 infection. TCRdb re-called the 5' RACE reads through MiXCR, storing one row per CDR3 protein. The sample shows 55,000 to 70,000 distinct CDR3 sequences, approximately 10% of them seen only once. Sequenced: whole blood. These receptors came from an adult who was a healthcare worker with PCR-confirmed SARS-CoV-2 infection or an uninfected control (not recorded which).

J is TRBJ2-7 and V is TRBV5-6; possibly TRBD1 for D (5 bases). This CDR3 is 12 amino acids long. Deletions cut 1 base from V and 6 bases from J, with 8 bases between. The germline V gene has CDR1 SGHDT and CDR2 YYEEEE. The CDR3 nucleotides are TGTGCCAGCAGCTTGTTGGGGCGCGAGCAGTACTTC. This sequence encodes CASSLLGREQYF.

The sample holds a few counts of this clonotype. The CDR3: CASSQRGGQGNYNEQFF. DNA of the CDR3: TGTGCCAGCAGCCAACGGGGAGGGCAGGGGAACTACAATGAGCAGTTCTTC. The rearrangement links TRBV3-1 to TRBJ2-1; possible D gene TRBD2, 7 bases. The V gene lost 2 bases and the J gene lost 3 bases, with 17 bases spanning the gap. Germline CDR1 reads LGHDT; CDR2 reads YNNKEL (reference sequence). The length of the CDR3 is 17 residues.

This clonotype was recorded many times. The V and J genes are TRBV27 and TRBJ2-3, with 8 bases fitting TRBD1. The V segment lost 3 bases and the J segment 1 base; nucleotides outside the gene matches: 12. Looked up from germline, CDR1 is MNHEY and CDR2 is SMNVEV (reference sequence). This CDR3 contains 18 residues. The chain's CDR3 is CASSLKITGGGGTDTQYF. In nucleotides, the CDR3 is TGTGCCAGCAGTTTGAAGATTACAGGGGGTGGGGGCACAGATACGCAGTATTTT.

This clonotype showed up just once. This rearrangement joins TRBV12-3 or TRBV12-4 to TRBJ1-3; D ambiguous. The CDR3 contains 12 residues. V was shortened by 6 bases and J by 10 bases, with 13 bases between the two germline ends. The CDR3 protein is CASSSSLGTIYF. The CDR3 DNA reads TGTGCCAGCAGCTCTTCATTGGGTACCATATATTTT.

The gene calls are TRBV5-1 and TRBJ2-5; 9 nucleotides match TRBD1. This CDR3 has 14 residues. Germline trimming cut 4 bases from V and 1 base from J; bases unmatched to any gene: 2. Per the germline V gene, CDR1 is SGHRS and CDR2 is YFSETQ. CDR3 sequence reads: CASSIQGAQETQYF. DNA of the CDR3: TGCGCCAGCAGCATACAGGGGGCCCAAGAGACCCAGTACTTC. The full variable domain, rest sourced from reference TRBV5-1 and TRBJ2-5, is KAGVTQTPRYLIKTRGQQVTLSCSPISGHRSVSWYQQTPGQGLQFLFEYFSETQRNKGNFPGRFSGRQFSNSRSEMNVSTLELGDSALYLCASSIQGAQETQYFGPGTRLLVL.

The chain links TRBV7-9 to TRBJ1-6, with unresolved D. V lost 5 bases to trimming and J lost 9 bases, with 11 bases between them. CDR1 is SEHNR, CDR2 FQNEAQ, per germline (reference sequence). The CDR3 sequence is 13 residues long. The CDR3 region has the DNA TGTGCCAGCAGCGAAATGGGGTCTTCACCCCTCCACTTT. Translating gives CASSEMGSSPLHF.

This clonotype came up once. The rearrangement links TRBV29-1 to TRBJ1-1; D is uncertain. V was trimmed by 4 bases and J by 8 bases, leaving 8 bases between them. CDR1 SQVTM and CDR2 ANQGSEA come from the germline V gene. The CDR3 runs 10 residues. The CDR3 coding sequence is TGCAGCGTTGGAAGGCGAGAAGCTTTCTTT. This gives the protein CSVGRREAFF.

This clonotype was seen a few times. This chain uses TRBV6-5 with TRBJ2-7; no reliable D call. CDR3 length: 15 amino acids. Germline V gene lookup returns CDR1 MNHEY and CDR2 SVGAGI. The V end lost 0 bases, the J end lost 0 bases, and 9 bases lay between the germline ends. Written as DNA, the CDR3 is TGTGCCAGCAGTTACTCTCAGGAAAGCTCCTACGAGCAGTACTTC. This codes for CASSYSQESSYEQYF.

The chain carries TRBV12-3 or TRBV12-4 and TRBJ1-2; TRBD1 aligns across 8 bases. This CDR3 is built from 14 residues. V lost 6 bases, J lost 3 bases, and 6 bases stayed unmatched. The CDR3 here is CASSRGQGDYGYTF. In DNA form, the CDR3 reads TGTGCCAGCAGCCGCGGACAGGGCGACTATGGCTACACCTTC.

This clonotype was seen more than once but under ten times. The chain carries TRBV12-3 or TRBV12-4 and TRBJ2-1, with 11 bases matching TRBD2. J lost 0 bases, V lost 8 bases, and 12 bases had no gene match. This CDR3 spans 18 amino acids. The CDR3 region is CASGGSGRARSSYNEQFF. CDR3 DNA: TGTGCCAGCGGGGGTAGCGGGAGGGCTCGGAGCTCCTACAATGAGCAGTTCTTC.

This clonotype has more than one count but fewer than ten. The chain links TRBV20-1 to TRBJ2-7, with D perhaps TRBD2 (6 bases). Trimming took 5 bases from V and 3 from J, leaving 17 bases between them. This CDR3 spans 14 amino acids. CDR1 is DFQATT and CDR2 is SNEGSKA in the germline V gene (reference sequence). In DNA form, the CDR3 reads TGCAGTGCTCCGGCGGCTAGCGTGAGCTACGAGCAGTACTTC. Translated: CSAPAASVSYEQYF.

The chain uses TRBV11-2 and TRBJ2-1; 7 nucleotides agree with TRBD2. Germline V gene lookup returns CDR1 SGHAT and CDR2 FQNNGV. CDR3 size: 16 residues. V lost 5 bases to trimming and J lost 0 bases; unmatched junction nucleotides: 7. For the CDR3, the DNA is TGTGCCAGCAGCCCTTTTGGCGGGAGCTCCTACAATGAGCAGTTCTTC. It specifies CASSPFGGSSYNEQFF.

The sample holds a few counts of this clonotype. The rearrangement links TRBV5-4 to TRBJ1-2; D is ambiguous. Trimming left V 2 bases short and J 4 bases short, with 9 bases between. The CDR3 has 13 amino acids. Germline CDR1 SGHNT, CDR2 YYREEE (reference sequence). The CDR3, as DNA: TGTGCCAGCAGCTTTGGAGAAACCTATGGCTACACCTTC. As protein: CASSFGETYGYTF.

This clonotype was counted only a few times. This rearrangement joins TRBV30 to TRBJ2-1; 8 bases match TRBD2. Germline V gene sequence: CDR1 GTSNPN, CDR2 SVGIG (reference sequence). This CDR3 is built from 15 residues. The V and J ends lost 2 bases and 9 bases, in that order; junction bases with no gene match: 12. CDR3 DNA sequence: TGTGCCTGGAGTCACGGAGGGAGACTAGCGAGTGAGCAGTTCTTC. Protein: CAWSHGGRLASEQFF.

This clonotype appeared a few times. V and J are TRBV16 and TRBJ2-1; D unclear. The CDR3 contains 13 residues. Looked up from germline, CDR1 is KGHSY and CDR2 is FQNENV. V was shortened by 1 base and J by 4 bases, with 5 bases between the two germline ends. The CDR3: CASSQFLYNEQFF. The CDR3 DNA is TGTGCCAGCAGCCAATTTCTTTACAATGAGCAGTTCTTC.

The chain carries TRBV6-6 and TRBJ2-3; D not certain. The CDR3 extends over 14 amino acids. Germline loops: CDR1 MNHNY, CDR2 SVGAGI (reference sequence). Trimming removed 10 bases from V and 2 bases from J, with 16 bases in between. The CDR3 DNA follows: TGTGCCACTTCCCGGGCCCAGAACACAGATACGCAGTATTTT. Its translation: CATSRAQNTDTQYF.

This clonotype has at least ten counts. This chain joins TRBV7-2 and TRBJ2-3; D uncertain. This CDR3 is 12 amino acids long. Germline-derived CDR1 and CDR2 are SGHTA and FQGNSA. Trimming pared 1 base from V and 5 bases from J, leaving 4 bases between. The CDR3 DNA follows: TGTGCCAGCAGCTTAGATAGAGATACGCAGTATTTT. This codes for CASSLDRDTQYF.

In this sample, this clonotype turned up a few times. The gene calls are TRBV19 and TRBJ2-1; a possible D gene is TRBD1 (6 bases). V was shortened by 4 bases and J by 0 bases, with 16 bases between the two germline ends. In germline, CDR1 is LNHDA, CDR2 SQIVND (reference sequence). The CDR3 spans 17 residues. The DNA for the CDR3 is TGTGCCAGTAGTAATCGACAGGTCCTAAGCTCCTACAATGAGCAGTTCTTC. This sequence encodes CASSNRQVLSSYNEQFF.

J is TRBJ2-5 and V is TRBV5-1; no definite D call. V lost 4 bases, J lost 6 bases, and 7 bases lay in between. Germline lookup yields CDR1 SGHRS and CDR2 YFSETQ. CDR3 size: 11 residues. In DNA form, the CDR3 reads TGCGCCAGCAGCGGATCCCAGACCCAGTACTTC. Protein sequence: CASSGSQTQYF.

This clonotype was detected a few times. The chain is built from TRBV5-4 and TRBJ2-7; 11 nucleotides agree with TRBD2. Germline CDR1 is SGHNT and CDR2 is YYREEE (reference sequence). With 0 bases clipped from V and 7 bases from J, the junction kept 6 bases outside the gene matches. This CDR3 contains 15 residues. The CDR3: CASSLEASGRREQYF. Written as DNA, the CDR3 is TGTGCCAGCAGCTTGGAGGCTAGCGGGAGGCGTGAGCAGTACTTC.

The sample holds a few counts of this clonotype. The CDR3 sequence: CASSQDHNTQYF. The CDR3 nucleotides read TGTGCCAGCAGCCAAGACCATAATACGCAGTATTTT. The chain links TRBV4-2 to TRBJ2-3; D ambiguous. CDR1 LGHNA and CDR2 YNFKEQ come from the germline V gene. The ends were cut back, 0 bases at V and 7 bases at J, with 5 bases in the middle. The CDR3 is 12 residues long.

The V call is TRBV20-1, the J call TRBJ2-7; 11 bases agree with TRBD2. The CDR3 has 15 amino acids. CDR1 is DFQATT, CDR2 SNEGSKA, per germline (reference sequence). V shed 3 bases, J shed 1 base, and the junction held 5 bases outside the gene matches. The CDR3 protein is CSASTLAGVSYEQYF. CDR3 coding DNA: TGCAGTGCTAGCACACTAGCGGGGGTGTCCTACGAGCAGTACTTC.

This CDR3 is CASRQRVESYEQYF. CDR3 sequence (DNA): TGTGCCAGCAGGCAGCGAGTGGAATCCTACGAGCAGTACTTC. The chain recombines TRBV6-5 with TRBJ2-7; D is uncertain. The germline V and J ends were trimmed by 6 bases and 1 base, with 13 bases remaining between them. CDR1 and CDR2 from the germline V gene are MNHEY and SVGAGI. This CDR3 is built from 14 residues.

There are many counts of this clonotype. V is TRBV5-1 and J is TRBJ2-1, with no clear D. Trimming shortened V by 0 bases and J by 10 bases, and 8 bases separated the two germline ends. The CDR3 contains 12 residues. Per germline, CDR1 SGHRS and CDR2 YFSETQ. The CDR3 region has the DNA TGCGCCAGCAGCTTGGAGGCAGGCGAGCAGTTCTTC. Protein: CASSLEAGEQFF. The full variable domain, with the rest looked up from reference TRBV5-1 and TRBJ2-1, is KAGVTQTPRYLIKTRGQQVTLSCSPISGHRSVSWYQQTPGQGLQFLFEYFSETQRNKGNFPGRFSGRQFSNSRSEMNVSTLELGDSALYLCASSLEAGEQFFGPGTRLTVL.

This clonotype was observed a handful of times. V and J are TRBV28 and TRBJ2-1; TRBD2 aligns across 8 bases. The germline V gene encodes CDR1 MDHEN and CDR2 SYDVKM. The V segment lost 8 bases and the J segment 6 bases; nucleotides outside the gene matches: 12. The CDR3 consists of 15 residues. In nucleotides, the CDR3 is TGTGCCAGCCGGATGGGAGCGGGAGAAGTCAATGAGCAGTTCTTC. Its protein is CASRMGAGEVNEQFF.

This clonotype was detected only a few times. The rearrangement joins TRBV18 to TRBJ1-6; tentative D call: TRBD1 (5 bases). The germline CDR1 and CDR2 sequences are KGHSH and LQKENI. The CDR3 has 14 amino acids. V was shortened by 3 bases and J by 8 bases, with 11 bases between the two germline ends. DNA for the CDR3: TGTGCCAGCTCACCGGACGGGGGGGATTCACCCCTCCACTTT. Amino acids: CASSPDGGDSPLHF.

The CDR3 DNA is TGTGCCAGCAAGACAGGGGGCTTGGGTAGCACTGAAGCTTTCTTT. Its protein product is CASKTGGLGSTEAFF. This chain links TRBV27 with TRBJ1-1; 10 positions agree with TRBD1. This CDR3 has 15 amino acids. Germline V gives CDR1 MNHEY, CDR2 SMNVEV (reference sequence). Trimming took 7 bases from V and 4 from J; bases not matched to a gene: 9.

This clonotype came up a few times. The gene calls are TRBV18 and TRBJ2-2; TRBD2 is a possible D gene (6 bases). Germline loops: CDR1 KGHSH, CDR2 LQKENI. V shed 0 bases and J shed 1 base, with 6 bases lying between them. This CDR3 is 15 amino acids long. The CDR3, as DNA: TGTGCCAGCTCACCACCTAGCGGGAACACCGGGGAGCTGTTTTTT. It is translated as CASSPPSGNTGELFF.

This clonotype was detected many times. DNA for the CDR3: TGCAGCGTTTACGGACTAGCGAGACACAATGAGCAGTTCTTC. Protein sequence: CSVYGLARHNEQFF. This chain connects TRBV29-1 to TRBJ2-1; TRBD2 agrees at 9 bases. The CDR3 contains 14 residues. CDR1 is SQVTM and CDR2 is ANQGSEA in the germline V gene. V shed 5 bases, J shed 5 bases, and the junction held 7 bases outside the gene matches.

In this sample, this clonotype turned up many times. The gene calls are TRBV7-9 and TRBJ2-1, with 7 bases matching TRBD2. Germline V gives CDR1 SEHNR, CDR2 FQNEAQ (reference sequence). J was trimmed by 8 bases and V by 4 bases; bases with no gene match: 11. There are 15 residues in the CDR3. This CDR3 reads CASSSGTTSFDEQFF. In nucleotides, the CDR3 is TGTGCCAGCAGCTCCGGGACTACGTCCTTTGATGAGCAGTTCTTC. Variable domain in full (rest from reference TRBV7-9 and TRBJ2-1): DTGVSQNPRHKITKRGQNVTFRCDPISEHNRLYWYRQTLGQGPEFLTYFQNEAQLEKSRLLSDRFSAERPKGSFSTLEIQRTEQGDSAMYLCASSSGTTSFDEQFFGPGTRLTVL.

This clonotype has a count of ten or more. The chain carries TRBV5-8 and TRBJ2-7; possibly TRBD2 for D (6 bases). From germline, CDR1 is SGHTS and CDR2 YDEGEE. The V gene lost 3 bases and the J gene lost 5 bases, with 12 bases spanning the gap. CDR3 size: 13 residues. The CDR3 DNA sequence: TGTGCCAGCAGCTGGGGGGTAGGGAACGAGCAGTACTTC. This gives the protein CASSWGVGNEQYF.

This clonotype was observed a handful of times. This chain links TRBV21-1 with TRBJ1-3. TRBV21-1 is assigned pseudogene status. CDR3 length: 16 amino acids. This CDR3 is CASSDDGGPLGNTIYF. The CDR3 DNA is TGTGCCAGCAGTGACGACGGCGGGCCTCTTGGAAACACCATATATTTT.